Reported below is one TCR beta chain. What it binds is not known. Libraries were prepared by immunoSEQ multiplex PCR; TCRdb keeps only in-frame clonotypes and omits some of them. The sample lists some 42,000 clones; 70% to 90% were seen once. V dropped 5 bases and J dropped 3; count of bases not matched to a gene: 7. CDR1 is SGHAT and CDR2 is FQDESV in the germline V gene (reference sequence). The CDR3 length is 15 residues. The record originates from a study of CD4 T cells in relation to SARS-CoV-2 and coronaviruses. Background on the study: Shared crossreactive spike epitopes were mapped to their HLA restriction.

Broader study findings: In around 67% of donors, memory CD4+ clonotypes crossrecognized SARS-CoV-2 and at least one common cold coronavirus spike. Memory recall responses, not primary responses primed in culture, are what the assay detects. Each donor contributed either pre-pandemic or post-infection samples, not both.

This TCR was sampled from an adult with COVID-19. The sequenced sample consisted of memory CD4+ T cells from PBMCs. This chain connects TRBV11-1 to TRBJ2-1, with TRBD2 matching over 7 bases. CDR3 DNA: TGTGCCAGCAGCCCCCCGGGGAGGGACTACAATGAGCAGTTCTTC. Residues: CASSPPGRDYNEQFF. Based on the CDR3 plus reference TRBV11-1 and TRBJ2-1, the full variable domain is EAEVAQSPRYKITEKSQAVAFWCDPISGHATLYWYRQILGQGPELLVQFQDESVVDDSQLPKDRFSAERLKGVDSTLKIQPAELGDSAMYLCASSPPGRDYNEQFFGPGTRLTVL.